A single sample is the source of the 7 T cell receptor beta chains below, sequenced in a study of T cells in localized non-small cell lung cancer. Produced via immunoSEQ multiplex PCR; TCRdb's table is partial and in-frame only. The sample comprises about 33,000 clones, about 78% of which are singletons, and 35% to 40% rests with the top ten. Here the sequenced sample was peripheral blood, taken before any cancer treatment. These receptors all stem from a male donor at least 60 years old with stage II squamous cell lung carcinoma.

The V gene is TRBV5-1, the J gene TRBJ2-2, with D possibly matching TRBD2 (5 bases). This CDR3 has 14 residues. The V and J ends lost 0 bases and 5 bases respectively, with 8 bases between them. Germline V gene data show CDR1 as SGHRS and CDR2 as YFSETQ. DNA for the CDR3: TGCGCCAGCAGCTTGGCGGGGTCGACCGGGGAGCTGTTTTTT. Encoded protein: CASSLAGSTGELFF.

This rearrangement joins TRBV7-8 to TRBJ1-1; D remains unclear. This CDR3 spans 11 amino acids. Germline V gene data show CDR1 as SGHVS and CDR2 as FQNEAQ. The germline V and J ends were trimmed by 5 bases and 3 bases, with 4 bases remaining between them. CDR3 protein: CASSHDTEAFF. Written as DNA, the CDR3 is TGTGCCAGCAGCCACGACACTGAAGCTTTCTTT.

The V and J genes are TRBV7-9 and TRBJ1-6, with 7 bases identical to TRBD1. The V segment lost 5 bases and the J segment 6 bases; nucleotides outside the gene matches: 16. The CDR3 is 18 amino acids. CDR1 SEHNR and CDR2 FQNEAQ come from the germline V gene (reference sequence). The CDR3 sequence: CASSVPAGTANPNSPLHF. The CDR3, as DNA: TGTGCCAGCAGCGTCCCTGCCGGGACAGCGAACCCTAATTCACCCCTCCACTTT. Combining the CDR3 with reference TRBV7-9 and TRBJ1-6 gives the whole variable domain DTGVSQNPRHKITKRGQNVTFRCDPISEHNRLYWYRQTLGQGPEFLTYFQNEAQLEKSRLLSDRFSAERPKGSFSTLEIQRTEQGDSAMYLCASSVPAGTANPNSPLHFGNGTRLTVT.

The chain employs TRBV7-2 and TRBJ1-2, with 10 bases lining up with TRBD1. The germline CDR1 and CDR2 sequences are SGHTA and FQGNSA. J was trimmed by 5 bases and V by 5 bases; bases with no gene match: 5. The CDR3 is 14 amino acids. CDR3 sequence: CASSTRQGAYGYTF. For the CDR3, the DNA is TGTGCCAGCAGCACCCGACAGGGGGCGTATGGCTACACCTTC.

The count of this clone is one. V is TRBV15 and J is TRBJ1-2; 9 nucleotides align to TRBD1. The CDR3 extends over 14 amino acids. In germline, CDR1 is LNHNV, CDR2 YYDKDF (reference sequence). The ends lost 3 bases at V and 7 bases at J; junction bases unmatched: 6. CDR3 nucleotides: TGTGCCACCAGCAGGACACGGGACAGGGTTGGCTACACCTTC. Protein: CATSRTRDRVGYTF.

Written as DNA, the CDR3 is TGTGCCAGCAGCCCTTTTGCGGGGGGCGCTTCCGGCTACACCTTC. This translates into CASSPFAGGASGYTF. The chain recombines TRBV5-3 with TRBJ1-2, with D possibly TRBD1 on 6 matching bases. TRBV5-3 belongs to the ORF category, with a function that is uncertain. Trimming cost V 8 bases and J 8 bases, with 25 bases left between them. The CDR3 is 15 residues long.

The chain couples TRBV11-2 to TRBJ2-1; a weak D match, TRBD2 (6 bases). V was trimmed by 1 base and J by 5 bases, leaving 9 bases between them. Germline V gene lookup returns CDR1 SGHAT and CDR2 FQNNGV. The CDR3 is 14 amino acids. CDR3 nucleotides: TGTGCCAGCAGCTTAGCGGGACTTAACAATGAGCAGTTCTTC. Protein sequence: CASSLAGLNNEQFF.